This T cell receptor (beta chain) was sequenced for a study of blood T cell repertoires in COVID-19. Overall study: Sources were T cells, B-cell-depleted T cells, or PBMCs; the material itself was cDNA or gDNA.

V shed 4 bases, J shed 4 bases, and the junction held 4 bases outside the gene matches. The germline V gene encodes CDR1 SGHNT and CDR2 YYREEE (reference sequence). The CDR3 contains 16 residues. The repertoire was sequenced with immunoSEQ multiplex PCR; TCRdb's copy has only in-frame clones and lacks some. Counted here are some 80,000 clones, roughly 78% occurring once; the ten biggest clones make up about 5.4%. The clonotype comes from a woman at least 80 years old with active or convalescent COVID-19. This chain connects TRBV5-4 to TRBJ2-5; 16 nucleotides line up with TRBD2. The specimen was peripheral blood. DNA of the CDR3: TGTGCCAGCAGCCCTGGGACTAGCGGGAGGGGAGAGACCCAGTACTTC. Translation: CASSPGTSGRGETQYF.